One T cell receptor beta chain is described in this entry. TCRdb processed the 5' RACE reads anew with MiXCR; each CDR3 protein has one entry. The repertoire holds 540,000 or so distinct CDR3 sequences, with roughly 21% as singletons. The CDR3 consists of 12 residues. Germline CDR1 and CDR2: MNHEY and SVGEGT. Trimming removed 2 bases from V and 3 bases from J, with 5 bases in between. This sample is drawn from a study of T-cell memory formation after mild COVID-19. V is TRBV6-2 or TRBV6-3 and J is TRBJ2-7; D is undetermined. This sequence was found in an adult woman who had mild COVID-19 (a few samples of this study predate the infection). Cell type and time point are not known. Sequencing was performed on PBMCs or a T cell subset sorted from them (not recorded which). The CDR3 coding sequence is TGTGCCAGCAGTTACACTAACTACGAGCAGTACTTC. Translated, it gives CASSYTNYEQYF.